The rows below give T cell receptor beta chains drawn from one sample of a study of CD8 T cells in ankylosing spondylitis. One entry per CDR3 protein results from TCRdb running MiXCR on the 5' RACE reads. Of about 88,000 distinct CDR3 sequences in the sample, around 30% were seen once. The sequencing input was blood, either unsorted or a sorted T cell fraction (not recorded which). All receptors derive from a male donor with ankylosing spondylitis or in good health (not recorded which). CDR3s include the opening cysteine and the closing phenylalanine or tryptophan. D genes are given only for firm matches. Not every row has a clone size; where given, it reads once, few, many or a size class.

j_call | v_call | clone_size | d_call | cdr3_nt | cdr3_aa
TRBJ2-1 | TRBV7-2 | few | TRBD1 | TGTGCCAGCAGCTTGACAGGGGTTTACAATGAGCAGTTCTTC | CASSLTGVYNEQFF
TRBJ1-6 | TRBV10-3 | . | TRBD1 | TGTGCCATCAGCATGGACAGGGCCAATTCACCCCTCCACTTT | CAISMDRANSPLHF
TRBJ1-3 | TRBV3-1 | . | . | TGTGCCAGCAGCCAAGGACAGTGGAACACCATATATTTT | CASSQGQWNTIYF
TRBJ2-2 | TRBV20-1 | . | . | TGCAGTGCTAGAGCTGTGCAGACCGGGGAGCTGTTTTTT | CSARAVQTGELFF
TRBJ1-5 | TRBV7-2 | few | TRBD1 | TGTGCCAGCAGTTGGACAGGGGGCTACCAGCCCCAGCATTTT | CASSWTGGYQPQHF
TRBJ1-5 | TRBV4-2 | . | TRBD1 | TGTGCCAGCAGCCAAGACAGAGGATGGGACAGTGAGGATCAGCCCCAGCATTTT | CASSQDRGWDSEDQPQHF
TRBJ1-1 | TRBV29-1 | . | . | TGCAGCGTTGTGAAGGGCACTGAAGCTTTCTTT | CSVVKGTEAFF
TRBJ2-4 | TRBV28 | many | . | TGTGCCAGCAGCCGGGACCGCCTAGAGGGCAAAAACATTCAGTACTTC | CASSRDRLEGKNIQYF
TRBJ2-3 | TRBV5-1 | few | . | TGCGCCAGCAGCTTGGGCCCCGGGAGCACAGATACGCAGTATTTT | CASSLGPGSTDTQYF
TRBJ2-5 | TRBV4-2 | . | TRBD2 | TGTGCCAGCAGCCTTAACTCCGGGCCCGCGGGAGCCCAGTACTTC | CASSLNSGPAGAQYF
TRBJ2-2 | TRBV4-1 | few | . | TGCGCCAGCAGCCAACAGGGGTGGGCCGGGGAGCTGTTTTTT | CASSQQGWAGELFF
TRBJ2-4 | TRBV6-5 | few | TRBD2 | TGTGCCAGCAGTTCCTGGACTAGCAAAGGAAACATTCAGTACTTC | CASSSWTSKGNIQYF
TRBJ1-2 | TRBV4-2 | once | . | TGTGCCAGCAGCCAAGAGGCACAGTTTAACCGGGGAACCTTC | CASSQEAQFNRGTF
TRBJ2-7 | TRBV20-1 | once | TRBD2 | TGCAGTGCTAGTTCTAGCGGGAGTCCCTACGAGCAGTACTTC | CSASSSGSPYEQYF
TRBJ2-2 | TRBV24-1 | . | . | TGTGCCACCAGTCCTAGCCAGAACACCGGGGAGCTGTTTTTT | CATSPSQNTGELFF
TRBJ2-2 | TRBV9 | few | TRBD2 | TGTGCCAGCAGCGTAGGGATTAGCGGGATATACACCGGGGAGCTGTTTTTT | CASSVGISGIYTGELFF
TRBJ2-1 | TRBV20-1 | . | . | TGCAGTGCTAGAGCCCCTCCGGGACTGGCTAACAATGAGCAGTTCTTC | CSARAPPGLANNEQFF
TRBJ2-7 | TRBV20-1 | . | TRBD2 | TGCAGTGCTACCCCCCGATGGGGGGGATACGAGCAGTACTTC | CSATPRWGGYEQYF
TRBJ1-6 | TRBV9 | . | . | TGTGCCAGCAGCGATGACAGGCAGAATTCACCCCTCCACTTT | CASSDDRQNSPLHF
TRBJ1-4 | TRBV3-1 | few | . | TGTGCCAGCAGCCAAGGGATCAGGGCAAAACTGTTTTTT | CASSQGIRAKLFF
TRBJ1-1 | TRBV28 | few | . | TGTGCCAGCTCGACAGTTTTTATGAACACTGAAGCTTTCTTT | CASSTVFMNTEAFF
TRBJ2-1 | TRBV12-3/TRBV12-4 | . | TRBD2 | TGTGCCAGCAGTTATAGACTAGCGGGAGATCACAATGAGCAGTTCTTC | CASSYRLAGDHNEQFF
TRBJ2-1 | TRBV27 | many | TRBD2 | TGTGCCAGCAGTTTATCGGCGGGAGTTACTTATGAGCAGTTCTTC | CASSLSAGVTYEQFF
TRBJ1-2 | TRBV20-1 | many | TRBD1 | TGCAGTGCTCTCGGACAGGAACTCAACTATGGCTACACCTTC | CSALGQELNYGYTF
TRBJ2-3 | TRBV20-1 | few | TRBD2 | TGCAGTGCGCTAGCGGGCACAGATACGCAGTATTTT | CSALAGTDTQYF
TRBJ1-5 | TRBV7-8 | . | . | TGTGCCAGCACCCCTAATCGGACGGGGAATCAGCCCCAGCATTTT | CASTPNRTGNQPQHF
TRBJ2-1 | TRBV10-3 | . | . | TGTGCCATCGCCAGGGGCGATACCCGTGACTCCTACAATGAGCAGTTCTTC | CAIARGDTRDSYNEQFF
TRBJ2-3 | TRBV5-1 | . | TRBD2 | TGCGCCAGCAGCTCCGCGGGGGAGATGGAAGATACGCAGTATTTT | CASSSAGEMEDTQYF
TRBJ2-2 | TRBV5-1 | . | TRBD2 | TGCGCCAGCAGCCTACTCACTAGCGGGAGTACCGGGGAGCTGTTTTTT | CASSLLTSGSTGELFF
TRBJ2-3 | TRBV29-1 | . | . | TGCAGCGTTGATATCGGGTTCGATACGCAGTATTTT | CSVDIGFDTQYF
TRBJ2-3 | TRBV7-2 | . | . | TGTGCCAGCAGCTCCAGAACCACAGATACGCAGTATTTT | CASSSRTTDTQYF